This paragraph reports one TCR beta chain. Its antigen is not identified. The entry originates in a study of T cells expressing NK-cell markers. TCRdb re-called the 5' RACE reads and catalogs CDR3 proteins one per entry, DNA excluded. The listing records 250,000 or so distinct CDR3 sequences. The study's findings and limits: In roughly 6 donors, dominant CD3+CD56+NKG2C+ clones formed 1.0-7.0% of CD8+ cells.

The germline V gene has CDR1 LGHDT and CDR2 YNNKEL (reference sequence). This CDR3 contains 14 residues. The sample taken for sequencing was blood T cells: a sorted CD56 or NKG2C T cell subset, CD4+ or CD8+ T cells, or bulk PBMC T cells (not recorded which). V gene TRBV3-1 combines with J gene TRBJ1-6; the TCRdb D gene call, TRBD1, has no DNA to confirm it. The clonotype comes from a woman between 18 and 70 years old in good health. CDR3 amino acids: CASSPQGLGSPLHF. Filled out from reference TRBV3-1 and TRBJ1-6, the complete variable domain reads DTAVSQTPKYLVTQMGNDKSIKCEQNLGHDTMYWYKQDSKKFLKIMFSYNNKELIINETVPNRFSPKSPDKAHLNLHINSLELGDSAVYFCASSPQGLGSPLHFGNGTRLTVT.